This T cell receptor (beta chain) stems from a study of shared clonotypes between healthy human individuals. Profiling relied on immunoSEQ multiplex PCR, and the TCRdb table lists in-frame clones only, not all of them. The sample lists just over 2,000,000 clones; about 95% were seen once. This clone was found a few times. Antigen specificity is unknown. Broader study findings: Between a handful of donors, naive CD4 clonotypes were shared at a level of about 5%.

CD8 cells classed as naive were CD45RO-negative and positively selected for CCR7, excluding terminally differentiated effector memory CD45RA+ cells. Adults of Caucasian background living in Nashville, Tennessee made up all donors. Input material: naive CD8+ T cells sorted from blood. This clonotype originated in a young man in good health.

CDR3 bases: TGCGCCAGCAGCTTTGCCGCAGGGGCCTACGAGCAGTACTTC. It codes for CASSFAAGAYEQYF. The chain employs TRBV5-1 and TRBJ2-7; D is possibly TRBD1 (6 bases). V shed 2 bases and J shed 2 bases, with 11 bases lying between them. The CDR3 is made up of 14 amino acids. CDR1 is SGHRS, CDR2 YFSETQ, per germline.